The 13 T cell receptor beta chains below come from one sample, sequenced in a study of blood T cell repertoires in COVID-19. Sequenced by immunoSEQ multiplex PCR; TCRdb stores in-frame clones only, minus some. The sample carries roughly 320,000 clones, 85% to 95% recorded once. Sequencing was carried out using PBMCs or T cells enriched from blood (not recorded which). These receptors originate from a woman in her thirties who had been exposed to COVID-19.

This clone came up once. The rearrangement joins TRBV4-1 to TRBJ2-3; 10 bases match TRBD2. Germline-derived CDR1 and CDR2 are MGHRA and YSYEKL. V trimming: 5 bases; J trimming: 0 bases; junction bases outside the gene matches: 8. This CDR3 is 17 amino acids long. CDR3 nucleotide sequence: TGCGCCAGCAGCGTAGCGGGGGGCCGATCTAGCACAGATACGCAGTATTTT. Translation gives CASSVAGGRSSTDTQYF.

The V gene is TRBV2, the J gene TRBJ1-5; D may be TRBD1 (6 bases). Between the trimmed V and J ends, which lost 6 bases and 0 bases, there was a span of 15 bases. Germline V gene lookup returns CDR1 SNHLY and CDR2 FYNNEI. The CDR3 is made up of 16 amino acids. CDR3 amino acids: CASRGQRTDSNQPQHF. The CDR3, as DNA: TGTGCCAGCAGAGGGCAAAGGACAGATAGCAATCAGCCCCAGCATTTT.

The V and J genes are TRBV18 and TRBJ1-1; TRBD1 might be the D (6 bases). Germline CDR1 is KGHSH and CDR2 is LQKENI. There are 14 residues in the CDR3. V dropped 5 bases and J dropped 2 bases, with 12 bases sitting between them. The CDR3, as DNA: TGTGCCAGCTCATCCTCCAGGGGTAACACTGAAGCTTTCTTT. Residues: CASSSSRGNTEAFF.

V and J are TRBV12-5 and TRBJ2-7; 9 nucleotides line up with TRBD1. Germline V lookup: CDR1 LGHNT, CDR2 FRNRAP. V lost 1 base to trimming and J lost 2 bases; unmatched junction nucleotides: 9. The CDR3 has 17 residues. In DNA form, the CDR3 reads TGTGCTAGTGGTTTGGCCAGGACAGGGGCCGCGCCCTACGAGCAGTACTTC. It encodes CASGLARTGAAPYEQYF.

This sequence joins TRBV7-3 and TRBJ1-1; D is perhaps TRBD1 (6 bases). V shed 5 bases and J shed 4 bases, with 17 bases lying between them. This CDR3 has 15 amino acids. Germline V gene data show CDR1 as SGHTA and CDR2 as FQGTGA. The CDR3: CASSPDGTRGTEAFF. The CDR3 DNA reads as TGTGCCAGCAGCCCGGATGGGACACGGGGCACTGAAGCTTTCTTT. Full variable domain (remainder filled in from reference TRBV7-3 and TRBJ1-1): GAGVSQTPSNKVTEKGKYVELRCDPISGHTALYWYRQSLGQGPEFLIYFQGTGAADDSGLPNDRFFAVRPEGSVSTLKIQRTERGDSAVYLCASSPDGTRGTEAFFGQGTRLTVV.

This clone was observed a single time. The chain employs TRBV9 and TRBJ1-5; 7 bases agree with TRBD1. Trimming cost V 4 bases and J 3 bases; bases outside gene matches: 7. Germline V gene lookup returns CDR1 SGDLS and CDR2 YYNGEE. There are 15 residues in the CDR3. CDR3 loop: CASSSGQAINQPQHF. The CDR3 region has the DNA TGTGCCAGCAGCTCCGGACAGGCGATCAATCAGCCCCAGCATTTT.

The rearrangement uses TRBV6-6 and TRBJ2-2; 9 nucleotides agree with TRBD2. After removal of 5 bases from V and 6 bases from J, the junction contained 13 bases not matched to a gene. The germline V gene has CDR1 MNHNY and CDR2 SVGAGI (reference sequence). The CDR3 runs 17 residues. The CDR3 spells CASSQLVWASGAGELFF. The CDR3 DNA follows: TGTGCCAGCAGTCAACTGGTCTGGGCTAGCGGGGCCGGGGAGCTGTTTTTT.

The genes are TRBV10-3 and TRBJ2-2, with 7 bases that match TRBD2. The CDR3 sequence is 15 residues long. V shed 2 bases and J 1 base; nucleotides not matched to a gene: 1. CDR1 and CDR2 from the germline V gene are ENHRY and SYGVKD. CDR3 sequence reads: CAISEPSGNTGELFF. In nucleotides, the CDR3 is TGTGCCATCAGTGAGCCTAGCGGGAACACCGGGGAGCTGTTTTTT.

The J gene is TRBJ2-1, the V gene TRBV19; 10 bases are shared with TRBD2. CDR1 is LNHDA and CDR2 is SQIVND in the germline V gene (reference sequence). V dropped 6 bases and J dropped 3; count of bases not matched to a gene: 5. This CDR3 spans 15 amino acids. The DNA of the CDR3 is TGTGCCAGTAGACCCTCTAGCGGGGGCTACAATGAGCAGTTCTTC. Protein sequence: CASRPSSGGYNEQFF. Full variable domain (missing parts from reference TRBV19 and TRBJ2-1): DGGITQSPKYLFRKEGQNVTLSCEQNLNHDAMYWYRQDPGQGLRLIYYSQIVNDFQKGDIAEGYSVSREKKESFPLTVTSAQKNPTAFYLCASRPSSGGYNEQFFGPGTRLTVL.

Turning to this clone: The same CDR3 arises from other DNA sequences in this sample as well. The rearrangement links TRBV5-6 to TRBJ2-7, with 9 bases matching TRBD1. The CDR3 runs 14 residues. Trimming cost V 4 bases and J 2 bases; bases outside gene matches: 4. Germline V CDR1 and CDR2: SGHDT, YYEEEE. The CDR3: CASSLGQGPYEQYF. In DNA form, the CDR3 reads TGTGCCAGCAGCCTGGGACAGGGTCCCTACGAGCAGTACTTC.

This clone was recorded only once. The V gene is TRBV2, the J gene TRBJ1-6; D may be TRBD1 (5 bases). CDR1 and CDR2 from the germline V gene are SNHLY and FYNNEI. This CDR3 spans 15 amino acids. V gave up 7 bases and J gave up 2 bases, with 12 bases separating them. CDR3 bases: TGTGCCAGCAAAGGAGAGACAGCCTATAATTCACCCCTCCACTTT. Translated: CASKGETAYNSPLHF.

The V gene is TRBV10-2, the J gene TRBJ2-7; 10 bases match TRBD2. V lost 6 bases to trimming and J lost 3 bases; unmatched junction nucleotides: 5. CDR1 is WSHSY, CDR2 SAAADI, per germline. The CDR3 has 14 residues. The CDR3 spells CASSRLAGVYEQYF. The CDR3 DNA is TGCGCCAGCAGCAGACTAGCGGGCGTCTACGAGCAGTACTTC.

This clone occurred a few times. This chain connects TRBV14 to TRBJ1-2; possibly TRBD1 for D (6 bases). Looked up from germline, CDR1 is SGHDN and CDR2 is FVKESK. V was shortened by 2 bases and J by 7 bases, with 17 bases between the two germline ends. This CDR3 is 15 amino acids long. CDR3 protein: CASSQLHRARGGYTF. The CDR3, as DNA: TGTGCCAGCAGCCAATTACACAGGGCCCGGGGTGGCTACACCTTC.